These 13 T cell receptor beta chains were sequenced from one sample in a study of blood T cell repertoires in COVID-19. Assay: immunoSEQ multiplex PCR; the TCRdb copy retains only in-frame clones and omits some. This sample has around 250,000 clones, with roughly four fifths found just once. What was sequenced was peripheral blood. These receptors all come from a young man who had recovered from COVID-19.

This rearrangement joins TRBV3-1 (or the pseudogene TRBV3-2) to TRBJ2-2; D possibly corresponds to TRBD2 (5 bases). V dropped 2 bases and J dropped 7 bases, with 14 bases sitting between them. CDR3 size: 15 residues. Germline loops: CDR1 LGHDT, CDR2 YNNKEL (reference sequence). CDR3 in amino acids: CASSQRPGVGGELFF. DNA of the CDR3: TGTGCCAGCAGCCAACGTCCCGGGGTAGGCGGGGAGCTGTTTTTT.

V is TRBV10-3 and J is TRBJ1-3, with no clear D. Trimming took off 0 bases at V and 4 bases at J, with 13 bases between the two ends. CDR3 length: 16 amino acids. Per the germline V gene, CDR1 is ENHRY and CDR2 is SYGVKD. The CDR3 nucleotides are TGTGCCATCAGTGAGTCCCCCAGAAACTACGGAAACACCATATATTTT. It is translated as CAISESPRNYGNTIYF.

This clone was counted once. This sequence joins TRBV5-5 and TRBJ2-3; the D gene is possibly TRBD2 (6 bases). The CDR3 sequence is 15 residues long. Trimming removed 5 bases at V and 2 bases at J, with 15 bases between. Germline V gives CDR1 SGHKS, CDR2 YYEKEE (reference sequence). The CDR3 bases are TGTGCCAGCAGTAGGGAGGTTGGGTCCACAGATACGCAGTATTTT. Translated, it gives CASSREVGSTDTQYF.

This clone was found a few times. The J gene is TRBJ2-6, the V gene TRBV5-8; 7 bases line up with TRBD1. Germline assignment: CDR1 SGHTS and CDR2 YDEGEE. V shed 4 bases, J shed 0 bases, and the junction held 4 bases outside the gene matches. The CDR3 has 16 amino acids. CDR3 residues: CASSNYRGSGANVLTF. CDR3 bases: TGTGCCAGCAGCAACTACAGGGGCTCTGGGGCCAACGTCCTGACTTTC.

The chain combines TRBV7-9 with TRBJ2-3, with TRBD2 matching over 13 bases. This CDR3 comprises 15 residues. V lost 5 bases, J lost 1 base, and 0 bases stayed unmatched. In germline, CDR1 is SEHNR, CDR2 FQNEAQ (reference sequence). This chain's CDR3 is CASSGTSGGTDTQYF. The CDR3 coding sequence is TGTGCCAGCAGCGGGACTAGCGGGGGCACAGATACGCAGTATTTT. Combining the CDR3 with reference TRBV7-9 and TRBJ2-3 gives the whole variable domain DTGVSQNPRHKITKRGQNVTFRCDPISEHNRLYWYRQTLGQGPEFLTYFQNEAQLEKSRLLSDRFSAERPKGSFSTLEIQRTEQGDSAMYLCASSGTSGGTDTQYFGPGTRLTVL.

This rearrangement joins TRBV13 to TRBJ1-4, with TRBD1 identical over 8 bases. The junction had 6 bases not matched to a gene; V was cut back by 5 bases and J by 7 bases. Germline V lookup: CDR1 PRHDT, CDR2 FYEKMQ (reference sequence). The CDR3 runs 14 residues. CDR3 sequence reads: CASSLRTGPEKLFF. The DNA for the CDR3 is TGTGCCAGCAGCCTCCGGACAGGGCCTGAAAAACTGTTTTTT.

The CDR3 sequence is CASAGDYGYTF. The CDR3 DNA sequence: TGTGCCAGCGCAGGGGACTATGGCTACACCTTC. The chain employs TRBV5-4 and TRBJ1-2, with D maybe TRBD1 (6 bases). Germline V gene sequence: CDR1 SGHNT, CDR2 YYREEE (reference sequence). The CDR3 extends over 11 amino acids. V lost 7 bases, J lost 3 bases, and 7 bases lay in between.

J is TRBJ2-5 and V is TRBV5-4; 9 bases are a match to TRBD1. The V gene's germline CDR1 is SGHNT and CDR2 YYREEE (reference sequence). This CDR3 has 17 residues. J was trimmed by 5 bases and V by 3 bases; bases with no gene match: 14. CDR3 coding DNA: TGTGCCAGCAGCTCCTCTTTGACAGGGGGTGTCGGGGAGACCCAGTACTTC. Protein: CASSSSLTGGVGETQYF.

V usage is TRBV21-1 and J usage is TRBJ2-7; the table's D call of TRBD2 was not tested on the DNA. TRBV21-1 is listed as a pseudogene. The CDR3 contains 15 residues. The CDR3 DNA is TGTGCCAGTCACCCGACGGGGGGGGTCTCCTACGAGCAGTACTTC. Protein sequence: CASHPTGGVSYEQYF.

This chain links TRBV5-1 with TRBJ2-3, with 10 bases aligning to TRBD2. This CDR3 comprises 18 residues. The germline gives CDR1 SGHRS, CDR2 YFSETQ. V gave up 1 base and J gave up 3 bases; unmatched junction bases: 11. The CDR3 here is CASSLYSGGARTTDTQYF. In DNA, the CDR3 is TGCGCCAGCAGCTTGTACAGCGGGGGGGCCCGTACGACAGATACGCAGTATTTT.

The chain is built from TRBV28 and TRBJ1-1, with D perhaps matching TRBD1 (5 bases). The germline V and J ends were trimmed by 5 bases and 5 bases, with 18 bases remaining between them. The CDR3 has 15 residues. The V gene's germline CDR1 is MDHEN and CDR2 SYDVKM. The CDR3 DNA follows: TGTGCCAGCAGTACCCCCCGCAGGGCATCTACTGAAGCTTTCTTT. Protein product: CASSTPRRASTEAFF. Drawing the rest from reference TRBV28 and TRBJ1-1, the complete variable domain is DVKVTQSSRYLVKRTGEKVFLECVQDMDHENMFWYRQDPGLGLRLIYFSYDVKMKEKGDIPEGYSVSREKKERFSLILESASTNQTSMYLCASSTPRRASTEAFFGQGTRLTVV.

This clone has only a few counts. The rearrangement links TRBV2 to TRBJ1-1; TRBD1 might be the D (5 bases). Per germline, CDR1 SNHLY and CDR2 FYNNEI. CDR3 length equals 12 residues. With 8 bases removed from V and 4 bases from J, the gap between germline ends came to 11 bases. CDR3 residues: CASRRGVTEAFF. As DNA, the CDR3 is TGTGCCAGCCGGAGGGGTGTCACTGAAGCTTTCTTT.

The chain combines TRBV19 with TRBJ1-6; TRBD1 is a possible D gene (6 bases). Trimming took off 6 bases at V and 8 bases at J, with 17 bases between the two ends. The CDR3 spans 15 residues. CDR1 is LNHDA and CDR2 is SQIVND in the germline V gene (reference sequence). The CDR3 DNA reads TGTGCCAGTAGCGCTCTACAGGGTTGGGATTCACCCCTCCACTTT. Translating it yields CASSALQGWDSPLHF.